This is a list of T cell receptor beta chains from one sample in a study of HIV-infected children after antiretroviral therapy interruption. A single record per CDR3 protein comes from TCRdb applying MiXCR to the 3' RACE reads. This table has around 47,000 distinct CDR3 sequences, 3.5% to 5% appearing once. Here the sequenced sample was CD45RA+ CD4+ T cells from PBMCs, pooled from several time points, taken from a donor given antiretroviral therapy, either interrupted or continuous. Receptor source: a pool of human donors with HIV. The CDR3 runs from the conserved cysteine through the conserved F or W. Fields, in order: V gene, CDR3 length, D gene, J gene, clone size, CDR3 protein, CDR3 DNA. D genes are given only for firm matches. Part of the rows lack a size; the others show once, few, many or a class for expanded clones.

>TRBV12-5|15|.|TRBJ2-7|many
CASGLRVDPNYEQYF
TGTGCTAGTGGTTTGAGGGTCGACCCCAACTACGAGCAGTACTTC
>TRBV5-1|14|.|TRBJ2-3|many
CASSPPGGTDTQYF
TGCGCCAGCAGCCCACCGGGGGGCACAGATACGCAGTATTTT
>TRBV29-1|12|.|TRBJ1-1|many
CSVRGLNTEAFF
TGCAGCGTGAGGGGTTTGAACACTGAAGCTTTCTTT
>TRBV2|15|.|TRBJ1-5|many
CASSSQGILDQPQHF
TGTGCCAGCAGTTCCCAGGGGATCCTGGATCAGCCCCAGCATTTT
>TRBV12-3/TRBV12-4|13|TRBD1|TRBJ2-1|many
CASSFGQGSGQFF
TGTGCCAGCAGTTTTGGACAGGGATCAGGGCAGTTCTTC
>TRBV29-1|12|.|TRBJ1-5|many
CSVGAGNQPQHF
TGCAGCGTCGGTGCGGGCAATCAGCCCCAGCATTTT
>TRBV5-1|12|.|TRBJ1-1|once
CASSLGDTEAFF
TGCGCCAGCAGCTTGGGTGACACTGAAGCTTTCTTT
>TRBV29-1|8|.|TRBJ1-1|.
CSVEAGTF
TGCAGCGTTGAGGCAGGCACGTTT
>TRBV29-1|13|.|TRBJ2-1|few
CSVELVGGSEQFF
TGCAGCGTTGAGTTAGTTGGGGGGAGTGAGCAGTTCTTC
>TRBV28|16|.|TRBJ1-5|few
CASSSTGLYDNQPQHF
TGTGCCAGCAGTTCTACAGGGCTTTACGATAATCAGCCCCAGCATTTT
>TRBV2|14|.|TRBJ2-7|many
CASSEWTSIYEQYF
TGTGCCAGCAGTGAGTGGACTTCTATCTACGAGCAGTACTTC
>TRBV4-1|15|.|TRBJ2-7|few
CASSQDVTGTYEQYF
TGCGCCAGCAGCCAAGATGTAACTGGGACCTACGAGCAGTACTTC
>TRBV19|16|.|TRBJ1-5|few
CASNIDTGFPNQPQHF
TGTGCCAGTAACATCGACACAGGGTTTCCCAATCAGCCCCAGCATTTT
>TRBV15|14|.|TRBJ2-5|few
CATSRVLVAETQYF
TGTGCCACCAGCAGAGTTTTGGTGGCAGAGACCCAGTACTTC
>TRBV27|13|.|TRBJ2-3|many
CASSSISTDTQYF
TGTGCCAGCAGTTCCATTAGCACAGATACGCAGTATTTT
>TRBV5-6|14|.|TRBJ2-1|many
CASSLVTGPNEQFF
TGTGCCAGCAGCTTGGTAACAGGCCCCAATGAGCAGTTCTTC
>TRBV2|11|.|TRBJ1-5|many
CASTAGEPQHF
TGTGCCAGCACCGCTGGAGAGCCCCAGCATTTT
>TRBV12-5|14|TRBD1|TRBJ2-7|few
CASGLGQGAYEQYF
TGTGCTAGTGGTTTGGGACAGGGGGCCTACGAGCAGTACTTC
>TRBV3-1|12|.|TRBJ1-6|many
CASSPGRSPLHF
TGTGCCAGCAGCCCAGGGAGGTCACCCCTCCACTTT
>TRBV7-2|14|.|TRBJ2-1|many
CASSSSGVYNEQFF
TGTGCCAGCAGCTCGTCAGGGGTTTACAATGAGCAGTTCTTC
>TRBV6-1|15|TRBD1|TRBJ1-1|many
CASSGDSWSNTEAFF
TGTGCCAGCAGTGGGGACAGTTGGTCGAACACTGAAGCTTTCTTT
>TRBV7-9|14|.|TRBJ2-1|many
CASSSGKNYNEQFF
TGTGCCAGCAGCTCAGGGAAGAACTACAATGAGCAGTTCTTC